This T cell receptor (beta chain) was identified during a study of T-cell memory formation after mild COVID-19. This clonotype was counted a few times. CDR1 and CDR2 (germline): SGDLS, YYNGEE. Trimming stripped 0 bases from V and 6 bases from J, with 16 bases between. The CDR3 runs to 15 residues. TCRdb re-called the 5' RACE reads through MiXCR, storing one row per CDR3 protein. This table has 300,000 to 400,000 distinct CDR3 sequences, 13% appearing once. The V call is TRBV9, the J call TRBJ2-7; D call uncertain. The TCR was taken from a man between 18 and 35 years old who had mild COVID-19 (a few samples of this study predate the infection). Cell type and time point are not known. Sequencing was done on a sample of PBMCs or a T cell subset sorted from them (not recorded which). For the CDR3, the DNA is TGTGCCAGCAGCGTAGGGTCAGGCTCCCTCTCCGAGCAGTACTTC. The encoded protein is CASSVGSGSLSEQYF.